The 28 T cell receptor beta chains presented below share a single source sample, sequenced in a study of metastatic and nonmetastatic thyroid tumors. Among the patients, none had received any treatment before thyroid surgery. MiXCR reprocessed the PCR reads for TCRdb. Of about 16,000 clones listed, roughly 26% are singletons. Sequencing was done on a sample of blood. These receptors originate from a male donor with papillary thyroid cancer or a benign thyroid nodule (not recorded which). Some clones in this sample may be carry-over from other donors' samples.

This clone is judged medium-sized. The V and J genes are TRBV5-1 and TRBJ2-1; 11 bases fit TRBD2. CDR1 is SGHRS, CDR2 YFSETQ, per germline. The trim removed 4 bases at V and 0 bases at J, leaving 3 bases unmatched. This CDR3 is built from 16 residues. The CDR3 loop reads CASSSGTSGSYNEQFF. In DNA form, the CDR3 reads TGCGCCAGCAGCAGTGGGACTAGCGGCTCCTACAATGAGCAGTTCTTC.

The chain carries TRBV14 and TRBJ2-5, with D possibly matching TRBD1 (5 bases). The CDR3 extends over 14 amino acids. V lost 0 bases, J lost 5 bases, and 10 bases lay in between. From germline, CDR1 is SGHDN and CDR2 FVKESK. For the CDR3, the DNA is TGTGCCAGCAGCCAAGAACCCAGGGCTGAGACCCAGTACTTC. This sequence encodes CASSQEPRAETQYF.

This chain links TRBV6-5 with TRBJ2-7; D may be TRBD2 (6 bases). V gave up 0 bases and J gave up 2 bases, with 14 bases separating them. Germline assignment: CDR1 MNHEY and CDR2 SVGAGI. The CDR3 is 16 residues long. The CDR3 is CASSYSKRRGPYEQYF. In DNA form, the CDR3 reads TGTGCCAGCAGTTACTCGAAAAGGCGGGGTCCCTACGAGCAGTACTTC.

This clone occurred many times. The genes are TRBV29-1 and TRBJ2-7; D may correspond to TRBD1 or TRBD2 (6 bases each). CDR1 is SQVTM, CDR2 ANQGSEA, per germline. The CDR3 has 10 residues. CDR3 loop: CFLEGGEQYF. CDR3 in DNA: TGCTTCCTTGAGGGGGGCGAGCAGTACTTC.

About this clone itself: The junction does not match germline at one end; this may be a read error. J is TRBJ1-4 and V is TRBV3-1; TRBD1 matches at 8 bases. The CDR3 has 15 residues. Germline values: CDR1 LGHDT, CDR2 YNNKEL (reference sequence). Here the CDR3 reads CASSLNGQGNEKLFF. CDR3 DNA sequence: TGTGCCAGTAGCCTAAACGGACAGGGTAATGAAAAACTGTTTTTT.

Sample share makes this clone medium-sized. The V and J genes are TRBV20-1 and TRBJ2-7, with 11 bases lining up with TRBD1. The J segment lost 0 bases and the V segment lost 5 bases, leaving 6 bases of the junction unmatched. Germline V gene data show CDR1 as DFQATT and CDR2 as SNEGSKA (reference sequence). The CDR3 covers 15 residues. DNA for the CDR3: TGCAGTGCTCCGACCGGGACAGGGGGCTCCTACGAGCAGTACTTC. It translates to CSAPTGTGGSYEQYF.

The table lists this clone with many counts. CDR3 in amino acids: CASSYSRADTQYF. For the CDR3, the DNA is TGTGCCAGCAGTTACTCGAGAGCAGATACGCAGTATTTT. The V call is TRBV6-6, the J call TRBJ2-3; D gene ambiguous. V was trimmed by 0 bases and J by 4 bases, leaving 5 bases between them. Per the germline V gene, CDR1 is MNHNY and CDR2 is SVGAGI (reference sequence). This CDR3 has 13 residues.

Judged by abundance, this clone is medium-sized. This chain connects TRBV6-1 to TRBJ1-1; D is unresolved. Trimming shortened V by 6 bases and J by 7 bases, and 9 bases separated the two germline ends. The CDR3 is made up of 11 amino acids. CDR1 and CDR2 (germline): MNHNS, SASEGT. The CDR3 is CASRMADEAFF. CDR3 DNA: TGTGCCAGCAGAATGGCAGATGAAGCTTTCTTT.

The chain employs TRBV14 and TRBJ1-2; 12 positions match TRBD1. The germline V gene encodes CDR1 SGHDN and CDR2 FVKESK. V was clipped by 0 bases and J by 4 bases; unmatched bases: 6. This CDR3 is built from 17 residues. The CDR3 is CASSQEEGTGGFYGYTF. For the CDR3, the DNA is TGTGCCAGCAGCCAAGAGGAGGGGACAGGGGGCTTCTATGGCTACACCTTC.

This clone was seen ten or more times. This rearrangement joins TRBV7-3 to TRBJ2-2; TRBD2 agrees at 8 bases. With V trimmed by 2 bases and J by 6 bases, 8 bases remained unmatched. There are 16 residues in the CDR3. The germline CDR1 and CDR2 sequences are SGHTA and FQGTGA. Written as DNA, the CDR3 is TGTGCCAGCAGCTTACTTCCGGGGGGGCTTCCCGGGGAGCTGTTTTTT. Amino acid sequence: CASSLLPGGLPGELFF. The entire variable domain, with the rest obtained from reference TRBV7-3 and TRBJ2-2, is as follows: GAGVSQTPSNKVTEKGKYVELRCDPISGHTALYWYRQSLGQGPEFLIYFQGTGAADDSGLPNDRFFAVRPEGSVSTLKIQRTERGDSAVYLCASSLLPGGLPGELFFGEGSRLTVL.

Many counts were recorded for this clone. This sequence joins TRBV6-1 and TRBJ1-4; D gene uncertain. Germline lookup yields CDR1 MNHNS and CDR2 SASEGT. V lost 1 base and J lost 8, with 11 bases in between. The CDR3 extends over 14 amino acids. The CDR3 protein is CASSEGGFGEKLFF. In nucleotides, the CDR3 is TGTGCCAGCAGTGAAGGGGGTTTTGGAGAAAAACTGTTTTTT.

To note about this clone: The germline gene is not matched at one end of the junction; a read error may be the cause. Other DNA sequences in the same sample also yield this CDR3. Here the CDR3 reads CASSQDAASLLYGYTF. The CDR3 DNA reads TGTGCCAGCAGCCAAGATGCGGCCTCCTTATTGTATGGCTATACCTTC. The genes are TRBV14 and TRBJ1-2, with D unresolved. Germline V gives CDR1 SGHDN, CDR2 FVKESK. CDR3 length equals 16 residues. The entire variable domain, with the rest obtained from reference TRBV14 and TRBJ1-2, is as follows: EAGVTQFPSHSVIEKGQTVTLRCDPISGHDNLYWYRRVMGKEIKFLLHFVKESKQDESGMPNNRFLAERTGGTYSTLKVQPAELEDSGVYFCASSQDAASLLYGYTFGSGTRLTVV.

This clone was counted ten times or more. The chain couples TRBV7-9 to TRBJ1-5; 7 bases align to TRBD1. Per germline, CDR1 SEHNR and CDR2 FQNEAQ (reference sequence). The J segment lost 10 bases and the V segment lost 5 bases, leaving 5 bases of the junction unmatched. This CDR3 is 12 amino acids long. Here the CDR3 DNA reads TGTGCCAGCAGCCTAGACAGGGAACCCCAGCATTTT. The encoded protein is CASSLDREPQHF.

This clone was seen at least ten times. The chain carries TRBV28 and TRBJ2-3; TRBD2 agrees at 10 bases. V gave up 4 bases and J gave up 6 bases; unmatched junction bases: 7. The CDR3 covers 15 residues. The germline V gene encodes CDR1 MDHEN and CDR2 SYDVKM. CDR3: CASSSSGRAGDTQYF. The CDR3 region has the DNA TGTGCCAGCAGTTCCAGCGGGAGGGCCGGGGATACGCAGTATTTT.

By its share, this clone is medium-sized (0.01 to 0.1%). The chain couples TRBV4-2 to TRBJ2-7, with 8 bases that match TRBD2. J lost 3 bases, V lost 4 bases, and 8 bases had no gene match. CDR3 length: 15 residues. Germline V gene sequence: CDR1 LGHNA, CDR2 YNFKEQ. CDR3 nucleotides: TGTGCCAGCAGCCCCGCTGGAGCGGGAGTCTACGAGCAGTACTTC. As protein: CASSPAGAGVYEQYF.

This clone was seen repeatedly, ten times or more. In the same sample, other DNA sequences code for this CDR3. The rearrangement uses TRBV6-5 and TRBJ2-7, with D possibly TRBD2 on 5 matching bases. The CDR3 consists of 14 residues. Trimming pared 0 bases from V and 5 bases from J, leaving 11 bases between. CDR1 is MNHEY, CDR2 SVGAGI, per germline. The CDR3 nucleotides read TGTGCCAGCAGTTACTCGCCGGGAAGGGACGAGCAGTACTTC. It codes for CASSYSPGRDEQYF.

By share, this clone ranks as medium-sized (0.01 to 0.1%). The V and J genes are TRBV2 and TRBJ1-2; a weak D match, TRBD1 (6 bases). From germline, CDR1 is SNHLY and CDR2 FYNNEI. This CDR3 comprises 9 residues. V lost 6 bases, J lost 11 bases, and 7 bases lay in between. The CDR3 coding sequence is TGTGCCAGCAGCGGACAGTACACCTTC. It translates to CASSGQYTF.

This clone showed up many times. Possible read error: a much larger clone is one base away. The chain couples TRBV6-1 to TRBJ2-1; 9 nucleotides align to TRBD2. Germline V lookup: CDR1 MNHNS, CDR2 SASEGT. There are 15 residues in the CDR3. DNA of the CDR3: TGTGCCGGCAGTGAACTAGCGGGCTCCTACAATGAGCAGTTCTTC. It is translated as CAGSELAGSYNEQFF.

This clone appeared many times. This rearrangement joins TRBV10-3 to TRBJ2-2, with unresolved D. CDR3 size: 14 residues. Germline V CDR1 and CDR2: ENHRY, SYGVKD. V was clipped by 0 bases and J by 3 bases, with 5 bases between them. The CDR3 is CAISESSYTGELFF. DNA of the CDR3: TGTGCCATCAGTGAGTCCAGTTACACCGGGGAGCTGTTTTTT.

This clone ranks as medium-sized. The V call is TRBV19, the J call TRBJ2-1, with 9 nucleotides matching TRBD2. From germline, CDR1 is LNHDA and CDR2 SQIVND (reference sequence). V lost 3 bases and J lost 4; bases outside the gene matches: 4. The CDR3 covers 15 residues. CDR3 nucleotide sequence: TGTGCCAGTAGTATCTGGCGGGAGGGGTACAATGAGCAGTTCTTC. Encoded protein: CASSIWREGYNEQFF.

In its sample, this clone is medium-sized. The chain links TRBV6-1 to TRBJ2-2, with TRBD1 matching over 9 bases. Germline values: CDR1 MNHNS, CDR2 SASEGT. Losses at the gene ends were 6 bases for V and 3 bases for J; bases not matched to a gene: 2. This CDR3 has 14 amino acids. CDR3 DNA sequence: TGTGCCAGCAGAAGGACAGGGGACACCGGGGAGCTGTTTTTT. This gives the protein CASRRTGDTGELFF.

Ten or more counts support this clone. The chain has TRBV9 and TRBJ1-2; 8 bases agree with TRBD1. This CDR3 spans 15 amino acids. The germline CDR1 and CDR2 sequences are SGDLS and YYNGEE. With 0 bases clipped from V and 5 bases from J, the junction kept 6 bases outside the gene matches. The CDR3 reads CASSVDGQGWYGYTF. DNA for the CDR3: TGTGCCAGCAGCGTAGACGGACAGGGATGGTATGGCTACACCTTC.

In regard to this clone: At one end the junction does not follow the germline gene, possibly because of a read error. The rearrangement uses TRBV6-1 and TRBJ2-7, with D perhaps TRBD2 (6 bases). CDR1 MNHNS and CDR2 SASEGT come from the germline V gene. The CDR3 loop spans 15 amino acids. The CDR3 DNA follows: TGTGCCAGCAGTGAATCCGGTGGGGAGGCATTCGAGCCGTACTTC. Its protein product is CASSESGGEAFEPYF.

This clone was recorded only once. J is TRBJ2-1 and V is TRBV9; TRBD2 is a possible D gene (6 bases). V was trimmed by 0 bases and J by 4 bases, leaving 17 bases between them. This CDR3 comprises 17 residues. The germline gives CDR1 SGDLS, CDR2 YYNGEE. The CDR3 here is CASSVDDRTNFYNEQFF. CDR3 bases: TGTGCCAGCAGCGTAGATGATCGGACTAACTTTTACAATGAGCAGTTCTTC. Full variable domain (rest looked up from reference TRBV9 and TRBJ2-1): DSGVTQTPKHLITATGQRVTLRCSPRSGDLSVYWYQQSLDQGLQFLIQYYNGEERAKGNILERFSAQQFPDLHSELNLSSLELGDSALYFCASSVDDRTNFYNEQFFGPGTRLTVL.

The V and J genes are TRBV5-1 and TRBJ2-7; 7 nucleotides line up with TRBD2. V shed 7 bases, J shed 2 bases, and the junction held 3 bases outside the gene matches. CDR3 length: 12 residues. CDR1 and CDR2 (germline): SGHRS, YFSETQ. CDR3 nucleotides: TGCGCCAGCGCTGCGGGGGCCTACGAGCAGTACTTC. This codes for CASAAGAYEQYF.

This clone is deemed medium-sized (0.01 to 0.1%). The chain combines TRBV9 with TRBJ1-2; D remains ambiguous. CDR3 size: 12 residues. The germline V and J ends were trimmed by 0 bases and 8 bases, with 8 bases remaining between them. Germline V gene sequence: CDR1 SGDLS, CDR2 YYNGEE. The DNA of the CDR3 is TGTGCCAGCAGCGTAGTGGCGGGGGGCTACACCTTC. Its translation is CASSVVAGGYTF.

This clone was counted at least ten times. This rearrangement joins TRBV18 to TRBJ2-5; D is unclear. The CDR3 extends over 14 amino acids. The germline V and J ends were trimmed by 2 bases and 5 bases, with 12 bases remaining between them. Germline V gives CDR1 KGHSH, CDR2 LQKENI. CDR3 coding DNA: TGTGCCAGCTCACCAGGGGAATTACGGGAGACCCAGTACTTC. This encodes CASSPGELRETQYF.

The chain combines TRBV4-1 with TRBJ2-2; 12 bases line up with TRBD1. V trimming: 5 bases; J trimming: 8 bases; junction bases outside the gene matches: 6. Germline V CDR1 and CDR2: MGHRA, YSYEKL. The CDR3 runs to 15 residues. CDR3 residues: CASSAGTGGYGELFF. In nucleotides, the CDR3 is TGCGCCAGCAGCGCTGGGACAGGGGGCTATGGGGAGCTGTTTTTT.